Presented here are 12 T cell receptor beta chains from one specimen sequenced in a study of early T cells in non-severe SARS-CoV-2 infection. TCRdb fed the 5' RACE reads into MiXCR, producing one record per CDR3 protein. This table has 95,000 to 100,000 distinct CDR3 sequences, about 12% appearing once. Sequencing input: whole blood. The receptors stem from an adult who was a healthcare worker with PCR-confirmed SARS-CoV-2 infection or an uninfected control (not recorded which).

This clonotype was picked up a small number of times. The V and J genes are TRBV20-1 and TRBJ2-1; 7 bases align to TRBD1. The length of the CDR3 is 13 residues. Germline CDR1 and CDR2: DFQATT and SNEGSKA (reference sequence). Unmatched junction bases numbered 8, after V lost 5 bases and J lost 7 bases. Written as DNA, the CDR3 is TGCAGTGCTGAACACACAGGGGCTAATGAGCAGTTCTTC. Protein sequence: CSAEHTGANEQFF.

The V and J genes are TRBV29-1 and TRBJ1-1, with D possibly being TRBD1 (6 bases). V was cut by 7 bases and J by 5 bases, with 17 bases left in between. This CDR3 has 13 amino acids. Per germline, CDR1 SQVTM and CDR2 ANQGSEA. CDR3 DNA sequence: TGCAGCGCCCGGACAGCGGGGGGTACTGAAGCTTTCTTT. The encoded protein is CSARTAGGTEAFF.

At least ten counts were recorded for this clonotype. V gene TRBV5-4 combines with J gene TRBJ2-1; D could derive from TRBD1 or TRBD2 (5 bases each). The germline gives CDR1 SGHNT, CDR2 YYREEE (reference sequence). V dropped 3 bases and J dropped 8 bases, with 15 bases sitting between them. The length of the CDR3 is 14 residues. The CDR3 is CASSSGRLGHEQFF. CDR3 nucleotides: TGTGCCAGCAGCTCGGGACGGCTGGGCCATGAGCAGTTCTTC.

The table lists this clonotype with many counts. The V call is TRBV2, the J call TRBJ2-2; unclear D gene. This CDR3 comprises 12 residues. The germline V gene encodes CDR1 SNHLY and CDR2 FYNNEI. Trimming removed 5 bases at V and 5 bases at J, with 6 bases between. The CDR3 DNA sequence: TGTGCCAGCAGTTCGGCAACCGGGGAGCTGTTTTTT. This sequence encodes CASSSATGELFF. The complete variable domain, with remaining parts taken from reference TRBV2 and TRBJ2-2, reads EPEVTQTPSHQVTQMGQEVILRCVPISNHLYFYWYRQILGQKVEFLVSFYNNEISEKSEIFDDQFSVERPDGSNFTLKIRSTKLEDSAMYFCASSSATGELFFGEGSRLTVL.

The rearrangement links TRBV6-2 or TRBV6-3 to TRBJ1-1, with a possible D match to TRBD1 (5 bases). V shed 6 bases and J shed 7 bases, with 21 bases lying between them. In germline, CDR1 is MNHEY, CDR2 SVGEGT. This CDR3 has 15 residues. The CDR3 DNA follows: TGTGCCAGCAGCCACAGGTTACGGTGGGGAGATGAAGCTTTCTTT. Translated: CASSHRLRWGDEAFF.

This clonotype has a count of ten or more. The V gene is TRBV29-1, the J gene TRBJ1-1; D gene unclear. The CDR3 extends over 15 amino acids. Trimming left V 4 bases short and J 5 bases short, with 20 bases between. CDR1 and CDR2 from the germline V gene are SQVTM and ANQGSEA. This chain's CDR3 is CSVVVGWYGETEAFF. The CDR3 nucleotides are TGCAGCGTTGTTGTGGGTTGGTACGGGGAGACTGAAGCTTTCTTT.

This clonotype was picked up many times. CDR3 region: CASSAAPRESEAFF. CDR3 DNA sequence: TGTGCCAGCAGCGCGGCCCCCCGGGAATCTGAAGCTTTCTTT. This rearrangement joins TRBV11-2 to TRBJ1-1; D ambiguous. Germline lookup yields CDR1 SGHAT and CDR2 FQNNGV. This CDR3 spans 14 amino acids. The V gene lost 5 bases and the J gene lost 6 bases, with 16 bases spanning the gap.

Regarding this clonotype: A much more abundant neighbour one base away suggests this may be a read error. The rearrangement uses TRBV20-1 and TRBJ2-7; D is ambiguous. CDR3 length: 12 amino acids. Germline loops: CDR1 DFQATT, CDR2 SNEGSKA (reference sequence). V lost 4 bases, J lost 0 bases, and 7 bases lay in between. This CDR3 reads CSANAHSYEQYF. The CDR3 DNA reads TGCAGTGCTAACGCCCACTCCTACGAGCAGTACTTC.

This clonotype occurred a few times. The chain combines TRBV19 with TRBJ1-1; no clear D. The germline gives CDR1 LNHDA, CDR2 SQIVND (reference sequence). The CDR3 has 12 residues. Trimming left V 4 bases short and J 8 bases short, with 11 bases between. Here the CDR3 DNA reads TGTGCCAGTAGTACTGAGCCCGCCGAAGCTTTCTTT. Translated: CASSTEPAEAFF. The full variable domain, its missing parts supplied by reference TRBV19 and TRBJ1-1, is DGGITQSPKYLFRKEGQNVTLSCEQNLNHDAMYWYRQDPGQGLRLIYYSQIVNDFQKGDIAEGYSVSREKKESFPLTVTSAQKNPTAFYLCASSTEPAEAFFGQGTRLTVV.

This clonotype was seen only a few times. The chain recombines TRBV11-2 with TRBJ1-3; no reliable D call. The germline V gene encodes CDR1 SGHAT and CDR2 FQNNGV. This CDR3 comprises 16 residues. Trimming removed 5 bases at V and 0 bases at J, with 14 bases between. The CDR3 region has the DNA TGTGCCAGCAGCCGCCGGGTAGGAAGCTCTGGAAACACCATATATTTT. This sequence encodes CASSRRVGSSGNTIYF.

This clonotype has only a few counts. The chain uses TRBV6-1 and TRBJ2-6, with unresolved D. CDR3 size: 15 residues. Trimming took off 8 bases at V and 3 bases at J, with 14 bases between the two ends. Germline V lookup: CDR1 MNHNS, CDR2 SASEGT. CDR3 loop: CASVGGRVGANVLTF. The CDR3 nucleotides are TGTGCCAGCGTAGGTGGACGTGTTGGGGCCAACGTCCTGACTTTC.

This clonotype was seen ten or more times. The rearrangement links TRBV6-5 to TRBJ1-1; D perhaps matches TRBD1 (6 bases). This CDR3 contains 14 residues. With 2 bases removed from V and 5 bases from J, the gap between germline ends came to 12 bases. CDR1 and CDR2 from the germline V gene are MNHEY and SVGAGI. CDR3: CASSYRGGGTEAFF. The CDR3 DNA follows: TGTGCCAGCAGTTACAGGGGGGGAGGTACTGAAGCTTTCTTT.